This T cell receptor beta chain was profiled in a study of blood T cells in healthy people across ages. Whole-study findings and limits: In older individuals, TCR beta diversity per million T cells was lower, falling roughly linearly with age. It was the long-lived donors that had more naive CD4+ cells and higher diversity than aged donors. Researchers said unsorted PBMCs prevented a conclusive naive versus antigen-experienced comparison.

The length of the CDR3 is 18 residues. Between the trimmed V and J ends, which lost 2 bases and 1 base, there was a span of 20 bases. Germline V CDR1 and CDR2: SGHDT, YYEEEE. PBMCs, at least 7 million per sample, were isolated. Alongside a J-beta primer mix, a sample-barcoded 5' primer served in a second PCR lasting 7 to 11 cycles. MiXCR, applied by TCRdb to the 5' RACE reads, yields one record per CDR3 protein. The sample lists 650,000 to 800,000 distinct CDR3 sequences; around 43% were seen once. In this sample, this clonotype turned up once. Its antigen is not identified. The sequenced material came from blood. The receptor's source is a man aged 55-75 years in good health. This chain connects TRBV5-6 to TRBJ2-3, with D perhaps given as TRBD1 or TRBD2 (6 bases each). DNA of the CDR3: TGTGCCAGCAGCTTCAATCTACTCTGGGGGGCTGGCACAGATACGCAGTATTTT. Its translation: CASSFNLLWGAGTDTQYF.